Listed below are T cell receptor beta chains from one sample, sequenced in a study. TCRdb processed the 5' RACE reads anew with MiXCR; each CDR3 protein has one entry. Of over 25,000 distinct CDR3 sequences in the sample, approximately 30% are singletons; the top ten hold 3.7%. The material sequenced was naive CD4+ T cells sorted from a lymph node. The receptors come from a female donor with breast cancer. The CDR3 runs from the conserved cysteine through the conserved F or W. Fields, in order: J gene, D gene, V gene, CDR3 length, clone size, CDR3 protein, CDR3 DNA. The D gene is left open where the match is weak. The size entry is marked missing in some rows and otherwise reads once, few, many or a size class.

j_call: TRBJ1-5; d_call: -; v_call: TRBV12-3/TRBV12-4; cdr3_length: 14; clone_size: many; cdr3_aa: CASSSGISNQPQHF; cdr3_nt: TGTGCCAGCAGCTCTGGGATTAGCAATCAGCCCCAGCATTTT
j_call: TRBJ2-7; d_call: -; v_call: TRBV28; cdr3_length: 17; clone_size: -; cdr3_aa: CASRGSGGGSWSYEQYF; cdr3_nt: TGTGCCAGCCGAGGGTCCGGGGGCGGGAGTTGGTCCTACGAGCAGTACTTC
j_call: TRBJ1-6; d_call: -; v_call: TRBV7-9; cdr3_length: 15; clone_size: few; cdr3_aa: CASSFASSYNSPLHF; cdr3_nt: TGTGCCAGCAGCTTCGCCAGCTCCTATAATTCACCCCTCCACTTT
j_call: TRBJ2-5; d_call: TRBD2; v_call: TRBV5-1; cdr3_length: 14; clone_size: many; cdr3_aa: CASSFQRGEETQYF; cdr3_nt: TGCGCCAGCAGCTTCCAGCGGGGGGAAGAGACCCAGTACTTC
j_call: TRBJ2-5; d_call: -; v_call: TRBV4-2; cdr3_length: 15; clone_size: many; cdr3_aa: CASSQEATYQETQYF; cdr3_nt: TGTGCCAGCAGCCAAGAAGCGACATACCAAGAGACCCAGTACTTC
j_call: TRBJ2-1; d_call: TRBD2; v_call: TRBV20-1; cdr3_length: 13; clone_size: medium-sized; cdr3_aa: CSAARGGRREQFF; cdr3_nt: TGCAGTGCGGCGCGGGGGGGCCGAAGGGAGCAGTTCTTC
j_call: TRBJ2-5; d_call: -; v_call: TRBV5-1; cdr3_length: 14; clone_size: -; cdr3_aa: CASSLGRAPETQYF; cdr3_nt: TGCGCCAGCAGCTTGGGCAGGGCCCCGGAGACCCAGTACTTC
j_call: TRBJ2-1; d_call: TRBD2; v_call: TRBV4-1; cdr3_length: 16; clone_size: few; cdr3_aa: CASSQVAGGRHNEQFF; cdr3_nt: TGCGCCAGCAGCCAAGTGGCGGGGGGGCGGCACAATGAGCAGTTCTTC
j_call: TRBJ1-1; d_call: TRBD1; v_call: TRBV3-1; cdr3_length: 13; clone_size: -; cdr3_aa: CASSRQGPGEAFF; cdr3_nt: TGTGCCAGCAGCCGACAGGGTCCGGGTGAAGCTTTCTTT
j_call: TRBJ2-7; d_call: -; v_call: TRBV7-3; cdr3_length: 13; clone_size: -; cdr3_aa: CASSQQESYEQYF; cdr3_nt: TGTGCCAGCAGCCAGCAGGAATCCTACGAGCAGTACTTC
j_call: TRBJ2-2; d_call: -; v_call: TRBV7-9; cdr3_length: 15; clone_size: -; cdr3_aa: CASSVRDKNTGELFF; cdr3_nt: TGTGCCAGCAGCGTCCGGGACAAGAACACCGGGGAGCTGTTTTTT
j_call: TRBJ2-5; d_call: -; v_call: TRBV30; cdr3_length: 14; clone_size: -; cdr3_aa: CAWSGGGKQETQYF; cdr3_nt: TGTGCCTGGAGTGGTGGCGGAAAACAAGAGACCCAGTACTTC
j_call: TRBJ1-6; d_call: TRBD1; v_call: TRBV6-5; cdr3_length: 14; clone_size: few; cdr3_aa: CASSGTGRRSPLHF; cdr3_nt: TGTGCCAGCAGCGGGACAGGGAGGCGTTCACCCCTCCACTTT
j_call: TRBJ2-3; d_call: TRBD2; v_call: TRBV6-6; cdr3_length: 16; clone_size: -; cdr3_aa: CASSPLRGGGTDTQYF; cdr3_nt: TGTGCCAGCAGCCCTCTCCGCGGGGGGGGTACAGATACGCAGTATTTT
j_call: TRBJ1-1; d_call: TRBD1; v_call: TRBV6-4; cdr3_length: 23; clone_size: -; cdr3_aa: CASSDPPTRGQGAKFKDRGEAFF; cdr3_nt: TGTGCCAGCAGTGACCCACCCACCCGTGGACAGGGTGCAAAATTTAAGGACCGGGGTGAAGCTTTCTTT
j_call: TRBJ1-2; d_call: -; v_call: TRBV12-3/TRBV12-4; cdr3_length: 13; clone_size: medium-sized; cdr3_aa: CATRSGTIYGYTF; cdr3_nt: TGTGCCACCCGCTCCGGGACCATCTATGGCTACACCTTC
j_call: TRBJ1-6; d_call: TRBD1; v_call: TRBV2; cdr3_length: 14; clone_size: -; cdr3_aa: CASSSTGSNSPLHF; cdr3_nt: TGTGCCAGCAGCTCGACAGGGTCTAATTCACCCCTCCACTTT
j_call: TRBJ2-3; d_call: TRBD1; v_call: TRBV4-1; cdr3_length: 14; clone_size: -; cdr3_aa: CASRPQGSTDTQYF; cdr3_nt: TGCGCCAGCCGACCACAGGGGAGCACAGATACGCAGTATTTT
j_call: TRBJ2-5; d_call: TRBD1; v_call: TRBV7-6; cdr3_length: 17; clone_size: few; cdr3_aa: CASSLALGGQAQETQYF; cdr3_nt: TGTGCCAGCAGCTTAGCGTTGGGTGGACAGGCTCAAGAGACCCAGTACTTC
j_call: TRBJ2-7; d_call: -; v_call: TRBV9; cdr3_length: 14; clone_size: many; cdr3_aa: CASSVEPGVGEQYF; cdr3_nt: TGTGCCAGCAGCGTAGAGCCGGGAGTCGGTGAGCAGTACTTC
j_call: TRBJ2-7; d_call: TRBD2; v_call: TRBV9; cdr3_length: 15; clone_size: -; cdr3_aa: CASSVASGGDYEQYF; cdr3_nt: TGTGCCAGCAGCGTAGCTAGCGGGGGGGACTACGAGCAGTACTTC
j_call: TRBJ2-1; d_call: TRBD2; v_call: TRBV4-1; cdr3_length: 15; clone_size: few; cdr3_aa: CASSQEASGYNEQFF; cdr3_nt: TGCGCCAGCAGCCAAGAGGCTAGCGGGTACAATGAGCAGTTCTTC
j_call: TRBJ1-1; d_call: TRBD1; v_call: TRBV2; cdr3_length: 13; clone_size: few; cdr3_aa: CASTQGENTESFF; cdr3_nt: TGTGCCAGCACTCAGGGGGAGAACACTGAATCTTTCTTT
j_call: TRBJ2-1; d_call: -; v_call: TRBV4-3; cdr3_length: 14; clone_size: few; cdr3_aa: CASSQEGGYNEQFF; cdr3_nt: TGCGCCAGCAGCCAAGAGGGGGGCTACAATGAGCAGTTCTTC
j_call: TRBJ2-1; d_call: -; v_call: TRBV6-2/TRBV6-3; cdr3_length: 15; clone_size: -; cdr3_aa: CASSSPFGIGLNESF; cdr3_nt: TGTGCCAGCAGTTCCCCATTTGGAATTGGGCTTAATGAGAGCTTC
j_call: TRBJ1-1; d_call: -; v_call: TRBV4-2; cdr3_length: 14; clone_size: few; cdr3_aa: CASSQDWSSTEAFF; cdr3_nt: TGTGCCAGCAGCCAAGACTGGAGTAGTACTGAAGCTTTCTTT
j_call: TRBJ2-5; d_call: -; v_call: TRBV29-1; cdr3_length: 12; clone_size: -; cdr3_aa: CSVAGHQETQYF; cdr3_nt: TGCAGCGTGGCGGGACACCAAGAGACCCAGTACTTC
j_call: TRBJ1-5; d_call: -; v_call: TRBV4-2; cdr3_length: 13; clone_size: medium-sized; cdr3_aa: CASSQVWAQPQHF; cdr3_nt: TGTGCCAGCAGCCAAGTGTGGGCCCAGCCCCAGCATTTT
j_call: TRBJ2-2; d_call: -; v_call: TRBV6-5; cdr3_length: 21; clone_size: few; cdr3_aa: CASSKLSPGLGQWTNTGELFF; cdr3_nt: TGTGCCAGCAGTAAGTTATCTCCTGGATTAGGGCAGTGGACGAACACCGGGGAGCTGTTTTTT
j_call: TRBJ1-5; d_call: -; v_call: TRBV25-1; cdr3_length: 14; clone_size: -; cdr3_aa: CASSEFLGEQPQHF; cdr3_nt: TGTGCCAGCAGTGAATTCCTGGGGGAGCAGCCCCAGCATTTT
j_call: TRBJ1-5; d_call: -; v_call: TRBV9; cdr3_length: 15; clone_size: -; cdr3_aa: CASSVDSGGNQPQHF; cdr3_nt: TGTGCCAGCAGCGTAGATTCAGGGGGCAATCAGCCCCAGCATTTT
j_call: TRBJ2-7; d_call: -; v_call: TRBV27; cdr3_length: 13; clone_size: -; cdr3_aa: CASSYRDGYEQYF; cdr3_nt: TGTGCCAGCAGTTATCGCGACGGGTACGAGCAGTACTTC
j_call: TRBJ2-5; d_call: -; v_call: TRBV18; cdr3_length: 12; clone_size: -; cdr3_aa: CASSPLRETQYF; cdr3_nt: TGTGCCAGCTCACCGTTACGAGAGACCCAGTACTTC
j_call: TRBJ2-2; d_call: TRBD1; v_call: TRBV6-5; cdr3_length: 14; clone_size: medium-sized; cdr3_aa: CASSYPGQAGELFF; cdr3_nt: TGTGCCAGCAGTTACCCCGGACAGGCCGGGGAGCTGTTTTTT
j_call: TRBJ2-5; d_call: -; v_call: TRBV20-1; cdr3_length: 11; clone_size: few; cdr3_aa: CSARPGETQYF; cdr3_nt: TGCAGTGCTAGACCCGGGGAGACCCAGTACTTC
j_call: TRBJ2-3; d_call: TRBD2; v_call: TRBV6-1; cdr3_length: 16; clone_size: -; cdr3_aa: CASSGTSGGGTDTQYF; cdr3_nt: TGTGCCAGCAGCGGGACTAGCGGAGGTGGGACAGATACGCAGTATTTT
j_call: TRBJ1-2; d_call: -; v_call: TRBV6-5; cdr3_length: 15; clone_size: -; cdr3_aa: CASRPDIWRRDGYTF; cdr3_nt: TGTGCCAGCAGGCCAGATATATGGCGGCGGGATGGCTACACCTTC
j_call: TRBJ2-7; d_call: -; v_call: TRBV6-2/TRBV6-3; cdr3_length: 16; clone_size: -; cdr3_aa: CASSALRGTSRGEQYF; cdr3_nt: TGTGCCAGCTCCGCCCTTCGCGGGACATCTCGCGGCGAGCAGTACTTC
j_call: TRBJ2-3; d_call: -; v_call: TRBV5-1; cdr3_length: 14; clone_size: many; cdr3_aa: CASSLGALGDTQYF; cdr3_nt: TGCGCCAGCAGCTTGGGGGCACTGGGAGATACGCAGTATTTT
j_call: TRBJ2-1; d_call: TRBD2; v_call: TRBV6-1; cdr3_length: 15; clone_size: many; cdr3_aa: CASRESAGVFLWEFF; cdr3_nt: TGTGCCAGCAGGGAATCAGCGGGAGTCTTCCTTTGGGAGTTCTTC
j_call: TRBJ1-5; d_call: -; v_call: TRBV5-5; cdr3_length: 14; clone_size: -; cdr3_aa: CASSPGQYNQPQHF; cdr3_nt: TGTGCCAGCAGCCCTGGACAGTACAATCAGCCCCAGCATTTT
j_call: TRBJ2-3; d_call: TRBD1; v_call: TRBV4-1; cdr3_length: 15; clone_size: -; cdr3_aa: CASSHGQESTDTQYF; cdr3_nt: TGCGCCAGCAGCCACGGACAGGAAAGCACAGATACGCAATATTTT
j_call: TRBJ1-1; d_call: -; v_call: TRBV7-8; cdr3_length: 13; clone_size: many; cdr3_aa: CASSQLRNTEAFF; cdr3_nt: TGTGCCAGCAGCCAACTTCGGAACACTGAAGCTTTCTTT
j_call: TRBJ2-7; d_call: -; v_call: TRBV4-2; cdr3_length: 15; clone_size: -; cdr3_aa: CASSQRILGGNEQYF; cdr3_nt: TGTGCCAGCAGCCAACGGATCCTCGGGGGAAACGAGCAGTACTTC
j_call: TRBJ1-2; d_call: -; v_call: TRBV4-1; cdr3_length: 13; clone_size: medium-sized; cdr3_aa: CASSLRGGYGYTF; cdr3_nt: TGCGCCAGCAGCCTCAGGGGTGGCTATGGCTACACCTTC
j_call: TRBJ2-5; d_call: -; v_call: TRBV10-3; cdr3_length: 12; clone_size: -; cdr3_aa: CAIRSNEETQYF; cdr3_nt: TGTGCCATCAGGAGCAACGAAGAGACCCAGTACTTC
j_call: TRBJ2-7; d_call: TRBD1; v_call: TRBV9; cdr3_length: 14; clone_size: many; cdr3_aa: CASSADRGPGEQYF; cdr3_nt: TGTGCCAGCAGCGCGGACAGGGGACCTGGCGAGCAGTACTTC
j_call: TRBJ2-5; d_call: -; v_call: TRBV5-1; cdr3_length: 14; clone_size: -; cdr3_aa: CASSLEGRGETQYF; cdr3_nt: TGCGCCAGCAGCTTGGAGGGCAGGGGAGAGACCCAGTACTTC